This note documents a single T cell receptor beta chain sequence. As handled by the study authors: Using reference gene primer amplification, nucleated cell counts were estimated. Profiled with immunoSEQ multiplex PCR; TCRdb holds only in-frame clones, not every one. V and J calls plus clone size are reproduced from that table; the DNA served to infer D and trimming. The sample includes hundreds of thousands of clones, roughly four fifths of them seen just once. The data derive from a study of blood T cell repertoires in COVID-19. V lost 2 bases and J 2 bases, leaving 12 bases between the germline ends. The CDR3 runs 15 residues. Germline assignment: CDR1 MNHEY and CDR2 SMNVEV (reference sequence). The Seattle patients joined while their infection was active and were tracked longitudinally afterward.

Material: peripheral blood. V usage is TRBV27 and J usage is TRBJ1-1, with a weak D call TRBD1 (6 bases). The receptor's source is an elderly woman with COVID-19, enrolled during active disease. CDR3 residues: CASSLRTASNTEAFF. The CDR3 coding sequence is TGTGCCAGCAGTTTAAGGACAGCCAGTAACACTGAAGCTTTCTTT.